These T cell receptor beta chains were read from a single sample in a study of T cells in Graves' hyperthyroidism and ophthalmopathy. TCRdb recomputed calls from the multiplex PCR reads with MiXCR, one row per CDR3 protein. Among approximately 430,000 distinct CDR3 sequences listed, 15% to 18% were seen once. The sequenced sample consisted of blood. These receptors were obtained from a woman aged 18-30 years with Graves' hyperthyroidism. Both conserved end residues are part of each CDR3. The order of the fields is clone size, V gene, J gene, D gene, CDR3 protein, CDR3 DNA. The D gene is left open where the match is weak. The size entry is marked missing in some rows and otherwise reads once, few, many or a size class.

clone_size: many
v_call: TRBV5-1
j_call: TRBJ1-2
d_call: NA
cdr3_aa: CASSLAVGDGYTF
cdr3_nt: TGCGCCAGCAGCTTGGCCGTAGGAGACGGCTACACCTTC

clone_size: many
v_call: TRBV28
j_call: TRBJ1-5
d_call: NA
cdr3_aa: CASSQKGGLSNQPQHF
cdr3_nt: TGTGCCAGCAGCCAAAAGGGGGGACTTAGCAATCAGCCCCAGCATTTT

clone_size: few
v_call: TRBV6-1
j_call: TRBJ2-4
d_call: TRBD1
cdr3_aa: CASSTRQGLAKNIQYF
cdr3_nt: TGTGCCAGCAGTACCCGACAGGGGCTAGCCAAAAACATTCAGTACTTC

clone_size: NA
v_call: TRBV10-1
j_call: TRBJ2-1
d_call: NA
cdr3_aa: CASSESMATGSYNEQFF
cdr3_nt: TGCGCCAGCAGTGAGTCGATGGCAACAGGGTCCTACAATGAGCAGTTCTTC

clone_size: many
v_call: TRBV30
j_call: TRBJ1-1
d_call: NA
cdr3_aa: CAWSVPTEAFF
cdr3_nt: TGTGCCTGGAGTGTCCCCACTGAAGCTTTCTTT

clone_size: many
v_call: TRBV29-1
j_call: TRBJ1-4
d_call: TRBD1
cdr3_aa: CSGGTGGEKLFF
cdr3_nt: TGCAGCGGAGGGACAGGGGGCGAAAAACTGTTTTTT

clone_size: few
v_call: TRBV28
j_call: TRBJ1-2
d_call: NA
cdr3_aa: CASSGANYGYTF
cdr3_nt: TGTGCCAGCTCCGGGGCGAACTATGGCTACACCTTC

clone_size: many
v_call: TRBV12-5
j_call: TRBJ1-5
d_call: TRBD1
cdr3_aa: CASGRVGGRDQPQHF
cdr3_nt: TGTGCTAGTGGCCGGGTAGGGGGCAGAGATCAGCCCCAGCATTTT

clone_size: few
v_call: TRBV7-9
j_call: TRBJ2-1
d_call: TRBD2
cdr3_aa: CASSLELAGGKQFF
cdr3_nt: TGTGCCAGCAGCTTAGAACTAGCGGGAGGCAAACAGTTCTTC

clone_size: many
v_call: TRBV6-1
j_call: TRBJ2-7
d_call: NA
cdr3_aa: CASSKQGSGSYEQYF
cdr3_nt: TGTGCCAGCAGTAAACAGGGCTCCGGATCCTACGAGCAGTACTTC

clone_size: many
v_call: TRBV30
j_call: TRBJ1-2
d_call: TRBD1
cdr3_aa: CAYYRGIGGYTF
cdr3_nt: TGTGCCTACTACAGGGGCATAGGGGGCTACACCTTC

clone_size: many
v_call: TRBV2
j_call: TRBJ1-3
d_call: TRBD1
cdr3_aa: CASSGQGGNTIYF
cdr3_nt: TGTGCCAGCAGCGGACAGGGAGGAAACACCATATATTTT

clone_size: many
v_call: TRBV10-3
j_call: TRBJ1-5
d_call: NA
cdr3_aa: CAISEKGQGNQPQHF
cdr3_nt: TGTGCCATCAGTGAGAAAGGTCAGGGCAATCAGCCCCAGCATTTT

clone_size: many
v_call: TRBV12-3/TRBV12-4
j_call: TRBJ1-2
d_call: NA
cdr3_aa: CASRDSGSNYGYTF
cdr3_nt: TGTGCCAGCAGGGATTCGGGCAGTAACTATGGCTACACCTTC

clone_size: many
v_call: TRBV20-1
j_call: TRBJ2-5
d_call: TRBD2
cdr3_aa: CSARDRDSGSETQYF
cdr3_nt: TGCAGTGCTAGAGATCGGGATAGCGGGAGTGAGACCCAGTACTTC

clone_size: many
v_call: TRBV7-8
j_call: TRBJ2-7
d_call: NA
cdr3_aa: CASSQVAYEQYF
cdr3_nt: TGTGCCAGCAGCCAGGTAGCCTACGAGCAGTACTTC

clone_size: once
v_call: TRBV19
j_call: TRBJ2-7
d_call: TRBD2
cdr3_aa: CASSYSSGGTYEQYF
cdr3_nt: TGTGCCAGTAGTTATTCTAGCGGAGGGACCTACGAGCAGTACTTC

clone_size: many
v_call: TRBV3-1
j_call: TRBJ1-1
d_call: NA
cdr3_aa: CASSQDFWDTQNTEAFF
cdr3_nt: TGTGCCAGCAGCCAAGATTTTTGGGACACCCAGAACACTGAAGCTTTCTTT

clone_size: many
v_call: TRBV7-9
j_call: TRBJ2-1
d_call: NA
cdr3_aa: CASNLLVRKNEQFF
cdr3_nt: TGTGCCAGCAACCTTTTGGTAAGAAAAAATGAGCAGTTCTTC

clone_size: many
v_call: TRBV6-1
j_call: TRBJ2-5
d_call: NA
cdr3_aa: CAINYLPSLTGNKETQYF
cdr3_nt: TGTGCCATCAACTACCTTCCCTCATTAACCGGGAATAAAGAGACCCAGTACTTC

clone_size: many
v_call: TRBV20-1
j_call: TRBJ2-5
d_call: TRBD2
cdr3_aa: CSARELGGRGRQETQYF
cdr3_nt: TGCAGTGCTAGAGAGCTGGGCGGGAGGGGGCGCCAAGAGACCCAGTACTTC

clone_size: many
v_call: TRBV7-3
j_call: TRBJ2-5
d_call: TRBD2
cdr3_aa: CASSPGGGGAETQYF
cdr3_nt: TGTGCCAGCAGCCCAGGTGGCGGGGGGGCGGAGACCCAGTACTTC

clone_size: many
v_call: TRBV11-3
j_call: TRBJ2-7
d_call: NA
cdr3_aa: CASSFRLDSRSSYEQYF
cdr3_nt: TGTGCCAGCAGCTTTCGTCTGGACTCTCGGAGCTCCTACGAGCAGTACTTC

clone_size: NA
v_call: TRBV6-1
j_call: TRBJ1-1
d_call: NA
cdr3_aa: CASQINTEAFF
cdr3_nt: TGTGCCAGCCAGATAAACACTGAAGCTTTCTTT

clone_size: NA
v_call: TRBV20-1
j_call: TRBJ2-1
d_call: TRBD2
cdr3_aa: CSARGLASSYNEQFF
cdr3_nt: TGCAGTGCTAGAGGACTAGCCTCCTCCTACAATGAGCAGTTCTTC

clone_size: NA
v_call: TRBV7-9
j_call: TRBJ2-3
d_call: TRBD2
cdr3_aa: CASSSQRLAGSSDTQYF
cdr3_nt: TGTGCCAGCAGCTCACAAAGACTAGCGGGAAGCTCAGATACGCAGTATTTT